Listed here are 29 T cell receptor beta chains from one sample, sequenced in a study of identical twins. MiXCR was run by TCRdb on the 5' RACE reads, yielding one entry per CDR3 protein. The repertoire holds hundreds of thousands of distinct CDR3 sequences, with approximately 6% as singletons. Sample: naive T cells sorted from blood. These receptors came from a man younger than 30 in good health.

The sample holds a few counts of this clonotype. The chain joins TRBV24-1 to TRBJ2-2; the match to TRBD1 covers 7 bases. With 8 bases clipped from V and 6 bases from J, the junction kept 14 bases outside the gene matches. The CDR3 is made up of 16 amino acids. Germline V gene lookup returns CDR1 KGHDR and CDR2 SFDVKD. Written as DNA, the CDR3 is TGTGCCACCATGACAGGGTACAAGTTGTCCGCCGGGGAGCTGTTTTTT. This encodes CATMTGYKLSAGELFF.

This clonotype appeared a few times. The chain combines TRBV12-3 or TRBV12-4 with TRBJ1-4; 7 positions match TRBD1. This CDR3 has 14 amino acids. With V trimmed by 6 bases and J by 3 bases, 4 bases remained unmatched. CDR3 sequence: CASSETGPNEKLFF. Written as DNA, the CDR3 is TGTGCCAGCAGCGAGACAGGGCCTAATGAAAAACTGTTTTTT.

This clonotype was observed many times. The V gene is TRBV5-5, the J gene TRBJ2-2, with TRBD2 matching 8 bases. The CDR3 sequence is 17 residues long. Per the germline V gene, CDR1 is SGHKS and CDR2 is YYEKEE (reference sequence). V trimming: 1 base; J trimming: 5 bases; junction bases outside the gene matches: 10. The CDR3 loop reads CASSLWSSGSITGELFF. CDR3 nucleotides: TGTGCCAGCAGCTTGTGGTCTAGCGGGTCCATAACCGGGGAGCTGTTTTTT.

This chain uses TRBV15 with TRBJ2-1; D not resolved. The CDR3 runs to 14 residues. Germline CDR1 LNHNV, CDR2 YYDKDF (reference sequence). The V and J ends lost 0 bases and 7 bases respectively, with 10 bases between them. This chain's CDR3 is CATSRDLPGNEQFF. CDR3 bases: TGTGCCACCAGCAGAGATCTCCCCGGGAATGAGCAGTTCTTC.

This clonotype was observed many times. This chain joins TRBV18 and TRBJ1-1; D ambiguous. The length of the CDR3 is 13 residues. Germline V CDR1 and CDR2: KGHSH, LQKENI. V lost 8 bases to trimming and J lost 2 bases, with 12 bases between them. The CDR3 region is CASTNPLNTEAFF. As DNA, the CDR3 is TGTGCCAGCACTAATCCGCTTAACACTGAAGCTTTCTTT. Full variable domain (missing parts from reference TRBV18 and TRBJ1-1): NAGVMQNPRHLVRRRGQEARLRCSPMKGHSHVYWYRQLPEEGLKFMVYLQKENIIDESGMPKERFSAEFPKEGPSILRIQQVVRGDSAAYFCASTNPLNTEAFFGQGTRLTVV.

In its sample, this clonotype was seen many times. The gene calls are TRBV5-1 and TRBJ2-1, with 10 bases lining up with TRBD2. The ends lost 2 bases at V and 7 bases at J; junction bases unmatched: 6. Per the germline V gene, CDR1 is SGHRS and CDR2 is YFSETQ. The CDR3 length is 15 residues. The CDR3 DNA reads TGCGCCAGCAGCTTATCTAGCGGGAGTCCGAATGAGCAGTTCTTC. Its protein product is CASSLSSGSPNEQFF.

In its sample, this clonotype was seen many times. The CDR3 nucleotides read TGTGCCACCAGCGGAGGGATCCAAGAGACCCAGTACTTC. Encoded protein: CATSGGIQETQYF. The gene calls are TRBV15 and TRBJ2-5; possible D gene TRBD2, 6 bases. The germline V and J ends were trimmed by 5 bases and 1 base, with 8 bases remaining between them. This CDR3 region has 13 residues. The germline CDR1 and CDR2 sequences are LNHNV and YYDKDF (reference sequence).

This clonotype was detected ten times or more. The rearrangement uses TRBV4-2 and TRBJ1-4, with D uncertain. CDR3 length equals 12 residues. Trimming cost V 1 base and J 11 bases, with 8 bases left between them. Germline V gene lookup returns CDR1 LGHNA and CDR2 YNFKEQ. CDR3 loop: CASSQVSKKLFF. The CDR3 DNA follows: TGTGCCAGCAGCCAAGTGTCCAAGAAACTGTTTTTT.

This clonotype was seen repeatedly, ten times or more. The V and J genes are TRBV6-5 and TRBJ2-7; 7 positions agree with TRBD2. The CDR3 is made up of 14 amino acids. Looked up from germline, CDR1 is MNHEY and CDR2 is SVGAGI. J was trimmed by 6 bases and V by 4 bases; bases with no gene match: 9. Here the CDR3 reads CASSSYRLASEQYV. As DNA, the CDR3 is TGTGCCAGCAGTTCTTACCGACTAGCTTCCGAGCAGTACGTC.

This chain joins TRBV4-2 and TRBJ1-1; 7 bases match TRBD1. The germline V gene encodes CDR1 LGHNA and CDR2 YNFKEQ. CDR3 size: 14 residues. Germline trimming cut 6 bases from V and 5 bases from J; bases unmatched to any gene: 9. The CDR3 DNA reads TGTGCCAGCAGTGTAAGGGGGCTTACGACTGAAGCTTTCTTT. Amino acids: CASSVRGLTTEAFF.

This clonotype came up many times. CDR3 residues: CASRQDSGNTIYF. The DNA for the CDR3 is TGCGCCAGCAGACAGGACTCTGGAAACACCATATATTTT. The genes are TRBV10-2 and TRBJ1-3, with a tentative D call TRBD1 (5 bases). This CDR3 comprises 13 residues. CDR1 and CDR2 (germline): WSHSY, SAAADI. V gave up 6 bases and J gave up 0 bases, with 6 bases separating them.

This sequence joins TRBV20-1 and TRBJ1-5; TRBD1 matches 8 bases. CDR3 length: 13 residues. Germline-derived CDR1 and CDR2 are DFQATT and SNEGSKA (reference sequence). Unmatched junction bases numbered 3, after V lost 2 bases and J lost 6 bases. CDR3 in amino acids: CSARSGGTQPQHF. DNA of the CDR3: TGCAGTGCTAGATCAGGGGGCACTCAGCCCCAGCATTTT.

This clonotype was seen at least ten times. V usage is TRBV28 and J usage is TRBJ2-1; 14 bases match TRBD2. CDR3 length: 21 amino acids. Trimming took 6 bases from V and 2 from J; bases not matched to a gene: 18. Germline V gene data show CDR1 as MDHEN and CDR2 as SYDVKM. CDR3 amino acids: CASSKLPGLAGGPLTYNEQFF. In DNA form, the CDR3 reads TGTGCCAGCAGCAAGCTTCCTGGACTAGCGGGAGGACCGCTCACCTACAATGAGCAGTTCTTC.

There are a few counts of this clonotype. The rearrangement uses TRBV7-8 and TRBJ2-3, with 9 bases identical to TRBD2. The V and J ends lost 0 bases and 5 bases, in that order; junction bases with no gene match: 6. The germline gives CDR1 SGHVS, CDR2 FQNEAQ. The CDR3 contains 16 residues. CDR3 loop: CASSLARLAGEDTQYF. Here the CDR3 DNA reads TGTGCCAGCAGCTTAGCGCGGTTAGCGGGAGAAGATACGCAGTATTTT.

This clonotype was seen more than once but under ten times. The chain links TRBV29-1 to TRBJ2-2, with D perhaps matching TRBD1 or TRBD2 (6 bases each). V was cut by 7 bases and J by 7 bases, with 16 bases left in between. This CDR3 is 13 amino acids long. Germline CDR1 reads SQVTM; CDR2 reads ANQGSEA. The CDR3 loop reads CSGSWGAGGELFF. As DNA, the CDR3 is TGCAGCGGCTCTTGGGGGGCAGGCGGGGAGCTGTTTTTT.

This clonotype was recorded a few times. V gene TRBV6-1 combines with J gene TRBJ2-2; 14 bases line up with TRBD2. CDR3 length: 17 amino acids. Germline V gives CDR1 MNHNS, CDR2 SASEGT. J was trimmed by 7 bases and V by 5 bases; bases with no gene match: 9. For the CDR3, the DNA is TGTGCCAGCAGTCAACCGGGACTAGCGGGAGTGGGCGGGGAGCTGTTTTTT. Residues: CASSQPGLAGVGGELFF.

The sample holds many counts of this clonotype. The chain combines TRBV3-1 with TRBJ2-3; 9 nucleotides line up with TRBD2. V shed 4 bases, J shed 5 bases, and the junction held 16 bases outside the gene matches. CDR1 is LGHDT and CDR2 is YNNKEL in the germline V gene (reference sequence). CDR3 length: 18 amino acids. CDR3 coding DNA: TGTGCCAGCAGCCCTTTGACCCCGGGACTAGCAAGGGGAGATACGCAGTATTTT. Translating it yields CASSPLTPGLARGDTQYF.

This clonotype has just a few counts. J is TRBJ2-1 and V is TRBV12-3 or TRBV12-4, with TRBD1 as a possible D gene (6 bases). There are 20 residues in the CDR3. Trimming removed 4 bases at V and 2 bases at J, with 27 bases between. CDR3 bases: TGTGCCAGCAGTTCCCCTGACAGGTCGCTCTCTTTTCGGACCTACAATGAGCAGTTCTTC. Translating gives CASSSPDRSLSFRTYNEQFF.

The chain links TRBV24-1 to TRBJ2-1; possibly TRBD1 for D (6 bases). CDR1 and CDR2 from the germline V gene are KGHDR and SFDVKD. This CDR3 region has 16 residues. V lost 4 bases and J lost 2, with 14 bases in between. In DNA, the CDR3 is TGTGCCACCAGTGACTCAGGGGCAAGGGCCTACAATGAGCAGTTCTTC. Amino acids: CATSDSGARAYNEQFF.

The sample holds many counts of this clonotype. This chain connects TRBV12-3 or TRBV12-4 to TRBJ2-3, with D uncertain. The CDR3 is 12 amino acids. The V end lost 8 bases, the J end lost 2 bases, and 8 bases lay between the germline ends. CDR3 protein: CASGPYTDTQYF. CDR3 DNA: TGTGCCAGCGGCCCCTACACAGATACGCAGTATTTT.

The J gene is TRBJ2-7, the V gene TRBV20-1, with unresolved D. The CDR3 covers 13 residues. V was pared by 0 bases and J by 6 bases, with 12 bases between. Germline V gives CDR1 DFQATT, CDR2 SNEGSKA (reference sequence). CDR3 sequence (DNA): TGCAGTGCTAGAGATCATATCGGTGGCGAGCAGTACTTC. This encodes CSARDHIGGEQYF.

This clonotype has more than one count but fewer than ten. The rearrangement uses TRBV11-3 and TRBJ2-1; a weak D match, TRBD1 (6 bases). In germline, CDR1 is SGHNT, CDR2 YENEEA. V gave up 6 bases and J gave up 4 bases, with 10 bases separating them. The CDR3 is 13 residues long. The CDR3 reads CASRPQGYNEQFF. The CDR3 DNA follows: TGTGCCAGCAGACCACAGGGATACAATGAGCAGTTCTTC.

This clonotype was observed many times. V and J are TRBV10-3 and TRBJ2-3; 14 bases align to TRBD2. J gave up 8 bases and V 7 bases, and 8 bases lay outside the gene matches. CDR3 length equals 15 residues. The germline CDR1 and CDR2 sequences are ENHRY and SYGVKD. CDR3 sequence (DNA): TGTGCCATCATGGGACTAGCGGGAGATCTCGCTACGCAGTATTTT. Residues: CAIMGLAGDLATQYF.

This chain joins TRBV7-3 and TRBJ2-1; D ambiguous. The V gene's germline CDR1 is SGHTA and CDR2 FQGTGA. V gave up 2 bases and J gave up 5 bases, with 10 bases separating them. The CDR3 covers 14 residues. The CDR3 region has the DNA TGTGCCAGCAGCTTATCCGGGCAAAACAATGAGCAGTTCTTC. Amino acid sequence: CASSLSGQNNEQFF. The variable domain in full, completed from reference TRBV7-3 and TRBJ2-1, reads GAGVSQTPSNKVTEKGKYVELRCDPISGHTALYWYRQSLGQGPEFLIYFQGTGAADDSGLPNDRFFAVRPEGSVSTLKIQRTERGDSAVYLCASSLSGQNNEQFFGPGTRLTVL.

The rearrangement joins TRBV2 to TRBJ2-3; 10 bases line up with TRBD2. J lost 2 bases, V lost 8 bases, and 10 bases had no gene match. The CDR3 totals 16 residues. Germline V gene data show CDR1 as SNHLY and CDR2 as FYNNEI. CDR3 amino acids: CASELGAGGPTDTQYF. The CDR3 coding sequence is TGTGCCAGCGAGTTAGGAGCGGGAGGGCCCACAGATACGCAGTATTTT.

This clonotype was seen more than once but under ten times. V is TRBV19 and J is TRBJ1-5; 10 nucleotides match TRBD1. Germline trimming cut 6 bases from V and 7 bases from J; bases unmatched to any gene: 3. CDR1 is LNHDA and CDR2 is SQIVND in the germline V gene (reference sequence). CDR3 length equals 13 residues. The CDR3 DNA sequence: TGTGCCAGTAGGGGACAGGGGCAGCAGCCCCAGCATTTT. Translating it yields CASRGQGQQPQHF.

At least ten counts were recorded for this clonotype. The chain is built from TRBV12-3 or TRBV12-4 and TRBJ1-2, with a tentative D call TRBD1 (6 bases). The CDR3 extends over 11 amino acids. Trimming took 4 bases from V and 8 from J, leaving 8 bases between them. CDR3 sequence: CASSSGQGYTF. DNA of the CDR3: TGTGCCAGCAGTTCGGGACAAGGCTACACCTTC.

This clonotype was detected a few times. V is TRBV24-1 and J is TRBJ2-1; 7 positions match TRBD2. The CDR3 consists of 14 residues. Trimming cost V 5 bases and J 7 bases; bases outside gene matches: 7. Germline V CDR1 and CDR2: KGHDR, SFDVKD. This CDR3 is CATSGAGRENEQFF. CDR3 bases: TGTGCCACCAGTGGGGCGGGGCGGGAGAATGAGCAGTTCTTC.

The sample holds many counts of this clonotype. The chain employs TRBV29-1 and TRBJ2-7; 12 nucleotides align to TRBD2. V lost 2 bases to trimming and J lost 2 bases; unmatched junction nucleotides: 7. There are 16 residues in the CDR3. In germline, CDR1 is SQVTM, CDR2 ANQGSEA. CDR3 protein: CSVEWVLAGGTYEQYF. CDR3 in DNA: TGCAGCGTTGAATGGGTACTAGCGGGGGGAACCTACGAGCAGTACTTC.